Listed below are T cell receptor beta chains from one sample, sequenced in a study of blood T cells in healthy people across ages. TCRdb re-derived calls from the 5' RACE reads in MiXCR, one entry per CDR3 protein. The data show around 620,000 distinct CDR3 sequences, roughly a quarter seen once. Sequenced material: blood. The receptors originated from a woman in her seventies in good health. The CDR3 runs from the conserved cysteine through the conserved F or W. The D gene is left open where the match is weak. Size is stated for part of the rows, as once, few or many counts, or as a class when the clone is expanded.

TRBV5-1	TRBJ2-1	.	once	13	CASSTGVYNEHFF	TGCGCCAGCAGCACGGGGGTATACAATGAGCATTTCTTC
TRBV7-2	TRBJ2-1	.	.	14	CASSLARGMNEQFF	TGTGCCAGCAGCTTAGCGAGAGGTATGAATGAGCAGTTCTTC
TRBV6-2/TRBV6-3	TRBJ2-5	.	.	13	CASSPLSPETQYF	TGTGCCAGCAGTCCCCTAAGTCCGGAGACCCAGTACTTC
TRBV29-1	TRBJ1-1	.	.	13	CSVPGSLTTEAFF	TGCAGCGTCCCCGGCAGCCTTACCACTGAAGCTTTCTTT
TRBV7-6	TRBJ2-2	TRBD1	.	15	CASSLRDRGTGELFF	TGTGCCAGCAGCTTACGGGACAGGGGGACCGGGGAGCTGTTTTTT
TRBV11-2	TRBJ2-5	.	few	12	CASSPSLGTQYF	TGTGCCAGCAGCCCTAGCTTGGGGACCCAGTACTTC
TRBV7-9	TRBJ1-5	.	few	13	CASSPGHKQPQHF	TGTGCCAGCAGCCCCGGGCATAAACAGCCCCAGCATTTT
TRBV25-1	TRBJ2-2	TRBD1	.	19	CASSNPTGGIGRDTGELFF	TGTGCCAGCAGTAACCCGACAGGGGGCATTGGTAGGGACACCGGGGAGCTGTTTTTT
TRBV2	TRBJ2-5	.	once	12	CAALGYQETQYF	TGTGCCGCGTTGGGGTACCAAGAGACCCAGTACTTC
TRBV20-1	TRBJ2-6	.	.	15	CSASPAISGANVLTF	TGCAGTGCTAGTCCAGCGATCTCTGGGGCCAACGTCCTGACTTTC
TRBV9	TRBJ2-7	TRBD1	.	15	CASSVQDRGPYEQYF	TGTGCCAGCAGCGTCCAGGACAGGGGGCCGTACGAGCAGTACTTC
TRBV4-3	TRBJ2-1	TRBD2	.	17	CASSQDGAGGSYNEQFF	TGCGCCAGCAGCCAAGATGGAGCGGGGGGCTCCTACAATGAGCAGTTCTTC
TRBV5-1	TRBJ1-4	.	.	14	CASSLGTLGEKLFF	TGCGCCAGCAGCTTGGGGACCCTAGGAGAAAAACTGTTTTTT
TRBV7-9	TRBJ2-5	TRBD1	.	15	CASSPWTGIQETQYF	TGTGCCAGCAGCCCGTGGACAGGAATCCAAGAGACCCAGTACTTC
TRBV14	TRBJ2-1	.	.	14	CASSHLGPDNEQFF	TGTGCCAGCAGCCATCTGGGGCCCGACAATGAGCAGTTCTTC
TRBV10-2	TRBJ1-3	TRBD1	few	16	CASSTGVTSSGNTIYF	TGCGCCAGCAGTACAGGGGTGACGAGCTCTGGAAACACCATATATTTT
TRBV7-2	TRBJ2-5	.	.	15	CASSLAGGRRETQYF	TGTGCCAGCAGCTTAGCGGGGGGGCGTAGAGAGACCCAGTACTTC